This TCR beta chain originates from a study of T cells in Graves' hyperthyroidism and ophthalmopathy. TCR beta CDR3 regions were amplified from RNA. A first-round RT-PCR of the TCR CDR3 used the HTBI primer set. TCRdb re-analysed the multiplex PCR reads in MiXCR, keeping a single row per CDR3 protein. The data show roughly 500,000 distinct CDR3 sequences, roughly 25% seen once. The germline CDR1 and CDR2 sequences are SEHNR and FQNEAQ (reference sequence). This CDR3 has 15 residues. With V trimmed by 6 bases and J by 2 bases, 4 bases remained unmatched. This clonotype was detected only a few times. Patients with uncontrolled infections, other autoimmune diseases, pregnancy or lactation were excluded.

Sequencing was carried out using blood. J is TRBJ2-2 and V is TRBV7-9, with 9 bases identical to TRBD2. This sequence was found in a woman in her 30s with Graves' ophthalmopathy. CDR3 in DNA: TGTGCCAGCAGACTTCTAGCGGGAAACACCGGGGAGCTGTTTTTT. Its translation: CASRLLAGNTGELFF.